This T cell receptor (beta chain) originates from a study of T cell repertoires in cytomegalovirus infection (dated by TCRdb to about 2019). For context, the study as a whole: Donor HLA type was relevant to the analysis, because carriage of CMV infection together with the matching HLA type was indicated by public TCR beta signatures.

This clonotype has only a few counts. The target of this receptor is not known. Base qualities are missing; no much larger clone stands one base away. Study-wide findings and limitations: In both this cohort and an independent cohort of approximately 350 donors, the cumulative frequency of public TCR beta family members distinguished carriers of CMV infection plus the relevant HLA type. The ex vivo response was dominated by HLA-C-restricted CMV-specific TCR beta clonotypes, which also provided the single most frequent clonotype in two of eight donors.

The CDR3 sequence holds 16 residues, the cysteine and phenylalanine included. Solely the CDR3 DNA is kept, with 48 bases framed from the first base. V and J are trimmed by 5 bases and 8 bases, and the gene matches miss 13 bases of the junction. The sequencing machine was an Illumina HiSeq 1500. TCRdb's own reprocessing of the public reads used fastp at Q25 and MiXCR and kept productive beta chains. Every entry covers one CDR3 protein and lists the most common genes and DNA from its rows. The sample table contains some 400,000 distinct CDR3 sequences; only one count was recorded for roughly 31% of them. The ten largest clones capture roughly 15% of the sample.

In this chain, TRBV12-3 or TRBV12-4 is recombined with TRBJ2-2; TRBD2 fits 8 bases in the junction. This sequence originates from a human donor in good health (CMV status not recorded). Some clones in this sample may be carry-over from other donors' samples. Sequencing was done on a sample of PBMCs. Here is the DNA: TGTGCCAGCAGTCCTACACGGGGGGGCCTGAAAGGGGAGCTGTTTTTT. It translates as CASSPTRGGLKGELFF.